This T cell receptor (beta chain) was captured in a study of cytomegalovirus exposure and HLA in healthy donors (dated by TCRdb to about 2017). Study-level background: An earlier analysis of roughly 570 of the donors reported 276 Gb of sequence data and around 100 million unique TCR beta sequences obtained from around 190 million T cells. Approximately 310 gigabases of sequencing data and approximately 93 million unique TCR sequences were included in an early release covering roughly 600 HLA-typed donors. Among the 398 genotyped donors, roughly 80% belonged to the genetic ancestry cluster associated with self-reported Caucasian donors. The aim of the study was to test whether cataloging public T cell receptors could identify signatures of past pathogen exposure. The study used immunosequencing to profile the T cell repertoires of several hundred subjects and linked those repertoires to cytomegalovirus serostatus. In addition to the first cohort of approximately 650 subjects, a separate validation cohort of over 90 different subjects was used. The study combined high-throughput TCR immunosequencing, statistical association of individual TCRs with disease status, and machine learning to predict cytomegalovirus infection status. A later analysis re-analyzed previously published TCR beta repertoires from approximately 670 donors and added high-resolution HLA genotyping to study TCR occurrence patterns. Rather than using new phenotypic data, the later analysis identified candidate immune exposures from TCR beta sequences and from how often those sequences occurred across donors. An earlier analysis of approximately 630 of the donors applied high-throughput TCR beta sequencing to assess whether each TCR beta V gene segment acted as functional or pseudogenic. Alongside the repertoire data, information on donor age, sex, ethnicity and CMV serostatus was compiled. Genome-wide SNP genotypes for about three fifths of the roughly 670 donors were used in a later genetic analysis, which treated that subset as a discovery cohort. All discovery cohort repertoires had been generated on a single sequencing platform. HLA typing covered class I and class II loci at four-digit resolution. The number of typed donors differed by locus: about 620-640 for A, B, C, DRB1 and DQB1; approximately 540 for DQA1; around 610 for DPA1; and 450 to 480 for DPB1. About 5 DR-DQ haplotypes were handled as single units for association and clustering, since linkage in the cohort was strong. Across 398 genotyped donors of the cohort, an average of approximately 200,000 unique TCR beta nucleotide sequences per donor were sequenced, and roughly 20% of those sequences were non-productive.

Summary of the overall study and its limitations: Roughly uniform sequencing depth across donors was assumed in presence/absence analyses, although this assumption may not hold. In this cohort, only TCR beta chains were sequenced, and detectable features were limited by the absence of alpha or paired-chain data. Broadly in line with IMGT annotations, most TCR beta V segments showed up in productive rearrangements about 87% or about 30% of the time in an earlier analysis of 450 to 600 of the donors. The classifier was reported to diagnose cytomegalovirus status with high specificity and sensitivity in both the original and validation cohorts. Immune exposure information for the cohort was limited to CMV serostatus. A further reported finding was that TCR beta sequences accurately predicted the HLA-A and HLA-B alleles for most subjects in the first cohort. Most TCR sequences were observed very rarely across donors, whereas some public TCRs were present in many individuals. Linkage disequilibrium might explain the correlated functional status among segregating V segments, but an unknown experimental factor could not be excluded. It was suggested by the authors that the approach could potentially be generalized to other disease states and immunological phenotypes. Several of the top co-occurrence clusters appeared to be linked to parvovirus B19, influenza, CMV and Epstein-Barr virus, according to a later analysis. Because counts were too low, roughly 18 rarely observed V segments, including chromosome 9 orphons, were left out of the earlier analysis of a few hundred of the donors. In the study, some 180 TCR beta chains were listed as associated with cytomegalovirus. According to a later genetic analysis, donors in an Asian-associated ancestry cluster had fewer N-insertions in productive TCRs than the approximately 630-donor mean. A group of highly shared sequence variants was considered likely to be a technical artifact of the sequencing pipeline. V-gene and J-gene trimming of TCR beta chains was associated with a missense DCLRE1C variant in a later genetic analysis, and the association was replicated in an independent cohort. In vitro tests confirmed that three of the cytomegalovirus-associated TCR beta chains recognize cytomegalovirus antigens. In a later analysis, HLA-associated TCR beta chains showed more clonal expansion and lower generation probabilities than non-associated chains that were equally common. HLA typing was unavailable for some donors at each locus, so association tests used only the typed subset. A later analysis found that most CMV-associated TCR beta chains appeared HLA-restricted, with HLA associations seemingly driven largely by CMV exposure. Assigning TCR associations to individual alleles was difficult when HLA alleles, especially DR and DQ, strongly co-occurred. In a later analysis, TCR association rates were found to vary across HLA loci, with the most associated TCRs seen for DRB1 alleles and the fewest for HLA-C alleles. At a false discovery rate of 0.05, a later analysis linked 15,000 to 20,000 TCR beta sequences to specific HLA alleles.

Libraries were made using the immunoSEQ multiplex PCR assay. For the multiplex PCR, a mixture combining 60 forward primers for TCR Vbeta segments and 13 reverse primers for TCR Jbeta segments was used. Amplification of the CDR3 region of rearranged TCR beta genes was performed with a multiplex PCR assay on genomic DNA. The amplified TCR beta libraries were sequenced on the Illumina HiSeq System as 87-base-pair reads. For the original study's pipeline: A later analysis tallied around 87 million unique TCR beta chains across the 600 to 700 repertoires, and approximately 9.9 million of those chains were shared by two or more donors. To remove PCR and sequencing errors, raw reads were error-corrected and collapsed into unique sequences using a nearest-neighbor algorithm that merged closely related sequences. To assign V, D and J gene segments, CDR3 sequences were aligned to IMGT reference sequences. For a sequence to be retained, a match of at least six nucleotides to both a V gene segment and a J gene segment was required. A rearrangement was called productive if the CDR3 had no stop codons and remained in frame with V and J, and every other rearrangement was called non-productive. Following IMGT convention, CDR3 was defined as the stretch from the second conserved V-encoded cysteine up to the conserved J-encoded phenylalanine. In an earlier analysis of some 550 of the donors, sequences lacking an unambiguous match to a single V gene segment were excluded. In an earlier analysis of 500 to 750 of the donors, V segments were called functional above 56.7% productive rearrangements and were called segregating when the between-donor standard deviation exceeded 5%. A statistical classification framework was built for diagnosing cytomegalovirus status from the catalog of TCR beta chain sequences. In a later analysis, V and J genes were assigned by comparing TCR nucleotide sequences against IMGT/GENE-DB human TR gene sequences. A later analysis assigned CDR3 sequences and most-parsimonious VDJ recombination scenarios with the TCRdist pipeline. In a later analysis, every TCR beta chain was defined by the combination of its CDR3 amino acid sequence and its V-gene family, and reads without a unique V-gene family were dropped. In a later analysis, around 600 highly shared, low-generation-probability nucleotide sequences were removed to address suspected cross-contamination and a sequencing artifact. In a later analysis, a clonal expansion index was calculated for each public chain from normalized within-repertoire ranks of inferred template counts. A later analysis computed generation probabilities with a VDJ recombination model fitted to out-of-frame rearrangements, and checked the results against IGoR. In a later analysis, TCR-TCR, TCR-HLA and TCR-CMV co-occurrence was scored with hypergeometric tests, and a repertoire-size bias correction was applied to TCR pairs. To estimate false discovery rates, a later analysis permuted the HLA or CMV assignments 20 times. In a later analysis, co-occurring TCRs were grouped using DBSCAN, with TCRdist sequence similarity added in when clustering inside HLA-allele-positive subsets. For co-occurrence clustering, repertoires with fewer than 30,000 or more than 120,000 public chains were excluded, along with several repertoires with anomalous nucleotide sharing. Sourced from immuneACCESS, this table was stored by TCRdb with only in-frame sequences that have V and J called. A share of the clones is absent; for the studies checked, an unresolved V gene accounts for under half, and the remainder has no known explanation. That table furnishes V, J and clone size, whereas the DNA furnished D and trimming. This sample is represented by 150,000 to 200,000 clones; around 80% of them were singletons. The ten largest clonotypes hold approximately 13% of the sample.

In total, approximately 700 healthy bone marrow donors made up the cohort. At the time of sampling, all cohort members were nominally healthy, though unrecorded immune exposures were likely present. The donor tested CMV seropositive, placing the donor among the 250 to 300 seropositive members of the cohort. Each donor provided a peripheral blood sample, and peripheral blood mononuclear cells were used for TCR beta sequencing. Genomic DNA extraction from the blood cell samples was performed with the Qiagen DNeasy Blood Extraction Kit. This clone was found once. Its antigen specificity is not known. The input lacks base qualities; no much larger clone sits a single base away. The receptor's source is a woman between 50 and 59 years old in good health and CMV-seropositive. Sample: PBMCs.

The bases read TGCGCCAGCAGCCAACCCCTTTCTAGCGGAGGGACCGGGGAGCTGTTTTTT. Translation gives CASSQPLSSGGTGELFF. The rearranged segments are TRBV4-1 and TRBJ2-2, and TRBD2 aligns with 7 junction nucleotides. Trimming accounts for 2 bases at V and 5 bases at J, while the number of junction bases matched to no gene is 11. CDR1 and CDR2 (MGHRA, YSYEKL) derive from the germline V gene. The CDR3 has 17 amino acids, counting the end cysteine and phenylalanine. Only CDR3 DNA remains: 51 bases, in frame from the first base.